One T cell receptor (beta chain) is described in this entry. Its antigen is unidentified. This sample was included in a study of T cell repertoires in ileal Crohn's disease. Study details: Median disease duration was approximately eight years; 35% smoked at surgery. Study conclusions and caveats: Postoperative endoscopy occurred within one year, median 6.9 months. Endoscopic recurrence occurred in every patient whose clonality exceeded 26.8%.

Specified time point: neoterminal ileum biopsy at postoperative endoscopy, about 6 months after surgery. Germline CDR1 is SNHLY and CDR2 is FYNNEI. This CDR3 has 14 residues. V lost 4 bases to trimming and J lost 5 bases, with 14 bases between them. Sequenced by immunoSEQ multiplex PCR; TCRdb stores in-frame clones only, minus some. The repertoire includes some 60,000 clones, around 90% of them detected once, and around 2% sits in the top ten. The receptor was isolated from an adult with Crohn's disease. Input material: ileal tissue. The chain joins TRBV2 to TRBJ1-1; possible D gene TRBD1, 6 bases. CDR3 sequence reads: CASSVAGAGTEAFF. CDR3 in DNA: TGTGCCAGCAGTGTAGCAGGGGCGGGGACTGAAGCTTTCTTT.